These T cell receptor beta chains were read from a single sample in a study of metastatic and nonmetastatic thyroid tumors. Through MiXCR, TCRdb re-clonotyped the PCR reads. The sample has about 19,000 clones; roughly 27% are singletons. The sequenced sample consisted of blood. The receptors originated from a male donor with papillary thyroid cancer or a benign thyroid nodule (not recorded which). Some clones in this sample may be carry-over from other donors' samples. Both conserved end residues are part of each CDR3. A D gene is named only where the DNA matches it firmly. Clone size is given for some rows only: seen once, a few or many times, or a class if the clone is expanded.

clone_size	v_call	j_call	cdr3_length	d_call	cdr3_aa	cdr3_nt
medium-sized	TRBV5-1	TRBJ2-2	15	NA	CASSLGTFTTGELFF	TGCGCCAGCAGCCTAGGGACGTTCACGACCGGGGAGCTGTTTTTT
medium-sized	TRBV14	TRBJ2-7	13	TRBD2	CASRKREGYEQYF	TGTGCCAGCAGGAAGCGGGAGGGCTACGAGCAGTACTTC
many	TRBV10-3	TRBJ1-1	14	TRBD1	CAIREGAVNTEAFF	TGTGCCATCAGAGAGGGGGCTGTGAACACTGAAGCTTTCTTT
many	TRBV2	TRBJ1-3	16	NA	CASSEYRGSSGNTIYF	TGTGCCAGCAGTGAATATAGGGGGTCAAGTGGAAACACCATATATTTT
NA	TRBV20-1	TRBJ2-2	15	TRBD2	CSAGGLAGRAGELFF	TGCAGTGCTGGTGGACTAGCGGGAAGGGCCGGGGAGCTGTTTTTT
many	TRBV20-1	TRBJ1-5	14	NA	CSAAGTPSNQPQHF	TGCAGTGCGGCCGGGACACCATCCAATCAGCCCCAGCATTTT
few	TRBV12-3/TRBV12-4	TRBJ2-3	17	TRBD2	CASSARLAGGSTDTQYF	TGTGCCAGCAGTGCCCGTCTAGCGGGAGGGAGCACAGATACGCAGTATTTT
few	TRBV11-2	TRBJ2-2	18	NA	CASSLRVNRLTSSGELFF	TGTGCCAGCAGCTTAAGGGTAAACAGACTTACATCCTCCGGGGAGCTGTTTTTT
NA	TRBV20-1	TRBJ2-5	13	TRBD2	CISTIGGGETQYF	TGCATTTCTACGATCGGGGGGGGCGAGACCCAGTACTTC
NA	TRBV11-1	TRBJ2-1	17	TRBD2	CVSSPRVCLAGGNEQFF	TGTGTCAGCAGCCCACGGGTGTGTCTAGCGGGAGGCAATGAGCAGTTCTTC
NA	TRBV30	TRBJ1-2	13	NA	CAWSPGYLEGYTF	TGTGCCTGGAGTCCGGGATATTTAGAGGGCTACACCTTC
few	TRBV28	TRBJ1-6	16	NA	CANSPAAGGWDSPLHF	TGTGCCAACAGTCCCGCGGCGGGGGGGTGGGATTCACCCCTCCACTTT
few	TRBV28	TRBJ2-1	14	NA	CASSLVARENEQFF	TGTGCCAGCAGTTTAGTCGCGCGGGAAAATGAGCAGTTCTTC
medium-sized	TRBV18	TRBJ2-2	16	NA	CASSPAGRPNTGELFF	TGTGCCAGCTCACCAGCGGGCAGACCTAACACCGGGGAGCTGTTTTTT
NA	TRBV20-1	TRBJ1-6	15	NA	CSASEESSYNSPLHF	TGCAGTGCTAGTGAGGAAAGCTCCTATAATTCACCCCTCCACTTT
NA	TRBV30	TRBJ2-2	14	NA	CAWRGKGTGGELFF	TGTGCCTGGAGAGGAAAAGGGACCGGCGGGGAGCTGTTTTTT
few	TRBV12-3/TRBV12-4	TRBJ2-1	18	NA	CASSFTLGATAPGNEQFF	TGTGCCAGCAGTTTTACACTTGGAGCGACGGCCCCTGGCAATGAGCAGTTCTTC
medium-sized	TRBV9	TRBJ1-2	12	NA	CASSVEGYGYTF	TGTGCCAGCAGCGTAGAGGGCTATGGCTACACCTTC
medium-sized	TRBV15	TRBJ2-3	14	TRBD1	CATGRDRSTDTQYF	TGTGCCACGGGAAGGGACAGAAGCACAGATACGCAGTATTTT
few	TRBV2	TRBJ1-1	13	NA	CASSDSVNTEAFF	TGTGCCAGCAGTGATTCCGTGAACACTGAAGCTTTCTTT
NA	TRBV12-3/TRBV12-4	TRBJ1-3	14	NA	CASSPRRVGNTIYF	TGTGCCAGCAGCCCCCGCAGGGTCGGAAACACCATATATTTT
many	TRBV7-6	TRBJ2-5	16	NA	CASSLVEEVGIETQYF	TGTGCCAGCAGCTTAGTGGAGGAGGTTGGGATAGAGACCCAGTACTTC
medium-sized	TRBV12-3/TRBV12-4	TRBJ2-3	12	NA	CASSLMADTQYF	TGTGCCAGCAGTTTGATGGCAGATACGCAGTATTTT
large	TRBV30	TRBJ1-2	14	NA	CAWSVQGLLYGYTF	TGTGCCTGGAGTGTACAAGGACTTCTCTATGGCTACACCTTC
many	TRBV6-4	TRBJ2-2	14	NA	CASSDKLGTGELFF	TGTGCCAGCAGTGATAAGCTGGGCACCGGGGAGCTGTTTTTT
many	TRBV7-3	TRBJ2-1	15	NA	CASSLTRRSLNEQFF	TGTGCCAGCAGCTTAACGCGTCGGTCCCTCAATGAGCAGTTCTTC
few	TRBV6-1	TRBJ1-1	12	TRBD1	CASSAGGTEAFF	TGTGCCAGCAGTGCAGGGGGCACTGAAGCTTTCTTT
many	TRBV7-6	TRBJ2-7	13	TRBD1	CASGDRRSYEQYF	TGTGCCAGCGGGGACAGGCGGTCCTACGAGCAGTACTTC
NA	TRBV5-1	TRBJ1-1	14	TRBD1	CASSVTGDNTEAFF	TGCGCCAGCAGCGTGACAGGGGATAACACTGAAGCTTTCTTT
few	TRBV9	TRBJ2-1	14	TRBD1	CATAPGTGHNEQFF	TGTGCCACCGCCCCTGGGACAGGGCACAATGAGCAGTTCTTC
NA	TRBV2	TRBJ1-6	15	NA	CASRGQSSYNSPLHF	TGTGCCAGCAGAGGCCAAAGCTCCTATAATTCACCCCTCCACTTT
medium-sized	TRBV28	TRBJ1-1	12	NA	CASVSEVTEAFF	TGTGCCAGCGTGTCTGAGGTCACTGAAGCTTTCTTT
NA	TRBV24-1	TRBJ2-3	18	NA	CATSDWTQGVVGPDTQYF	TGTGCCACCAGTGATTGGACCCAGGGAGTAGTTGGGCCAGATACGCAGTATTTT
many	TRBV2	TRBJ2-7	13	TRBD2	CASSEFAIAGQDF	TGTGCCAGCAGTGAATTTGCAATAGCGGGACAAGACTTC
many	TRBV24-1	TRBJ2-1	11	NA	CATEGLNEQFF	TGTGCCACCGAAGGCTTGAATGAGCAGTTCTTC